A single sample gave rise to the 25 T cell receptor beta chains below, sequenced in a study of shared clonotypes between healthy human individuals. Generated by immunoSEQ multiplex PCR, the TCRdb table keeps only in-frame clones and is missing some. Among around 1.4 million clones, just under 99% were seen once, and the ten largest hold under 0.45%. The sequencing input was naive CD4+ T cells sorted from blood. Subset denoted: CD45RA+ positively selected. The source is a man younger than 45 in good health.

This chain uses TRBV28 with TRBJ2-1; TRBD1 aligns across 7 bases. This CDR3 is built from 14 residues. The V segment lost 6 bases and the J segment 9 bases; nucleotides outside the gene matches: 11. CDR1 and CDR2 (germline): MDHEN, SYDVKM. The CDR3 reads CASRSPPGGFEQFF. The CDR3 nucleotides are TGTGCCAGCAGGAGTCCCCCAGGGGGATTTGAGCAGTTCTTC. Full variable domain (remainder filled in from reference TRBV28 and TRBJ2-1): DVKVTQSSRYLVKRTGEKVFLECVQDMDHENMFWYRQDPGLGLRLIYFSYDVKMKEKGDIPEGYSVSREKKERFSLILESASTNQTSMYLCASRSPPGGFEQFFGPGTRLTVL.

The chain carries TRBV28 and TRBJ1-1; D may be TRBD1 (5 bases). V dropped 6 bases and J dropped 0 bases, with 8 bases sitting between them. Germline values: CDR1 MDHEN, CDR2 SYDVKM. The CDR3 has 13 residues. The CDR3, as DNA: TGTGCCAGCAGGAGACAGTTGAACACTGAAGCTTTCTTT. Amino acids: CASRRQLNTEAFF.

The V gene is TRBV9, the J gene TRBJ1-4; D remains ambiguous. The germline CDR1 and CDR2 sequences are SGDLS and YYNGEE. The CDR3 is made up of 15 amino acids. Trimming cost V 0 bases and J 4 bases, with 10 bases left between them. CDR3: CASSVAHGVNEKLFF. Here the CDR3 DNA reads TGTGCCAGCAGCGTAGCTCACGGGGTTAATGAAAAACTGTTTTTT.

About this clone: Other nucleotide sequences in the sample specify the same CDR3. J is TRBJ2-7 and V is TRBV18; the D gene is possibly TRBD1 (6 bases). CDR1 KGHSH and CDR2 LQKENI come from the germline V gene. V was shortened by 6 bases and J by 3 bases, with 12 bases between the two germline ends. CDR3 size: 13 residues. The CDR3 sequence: CASSPKQGYEQYF. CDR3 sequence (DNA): TGTGCCAGCTCGCCAAAACAGGGCTACGAGCAGTACTTC.

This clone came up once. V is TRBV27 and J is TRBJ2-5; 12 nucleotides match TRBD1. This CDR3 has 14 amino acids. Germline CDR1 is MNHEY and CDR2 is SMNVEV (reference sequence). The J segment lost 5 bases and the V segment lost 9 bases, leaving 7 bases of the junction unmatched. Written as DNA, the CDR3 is TGTGCCAGTTCCGGGACAGGGGGCGCGGAGACCCAGTACTTC. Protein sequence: CASSGTGGAETQYF.

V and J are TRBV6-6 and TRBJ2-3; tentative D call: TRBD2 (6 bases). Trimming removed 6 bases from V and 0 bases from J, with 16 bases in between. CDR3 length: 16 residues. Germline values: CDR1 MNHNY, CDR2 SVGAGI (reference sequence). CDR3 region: CASSLPGVASTDTQYF. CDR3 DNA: TGTGCCAGCAGCCTCCCGGGGGTAGCGAGCACAGATACGCAGTATTTT.

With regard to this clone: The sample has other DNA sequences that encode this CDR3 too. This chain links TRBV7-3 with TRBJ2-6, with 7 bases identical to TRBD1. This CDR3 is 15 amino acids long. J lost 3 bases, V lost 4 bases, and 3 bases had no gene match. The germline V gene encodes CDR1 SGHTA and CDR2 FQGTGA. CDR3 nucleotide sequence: TGTGCCAGCAGCTCAGGGGGTGTTGGGGCCAACGTCCTGACTTTC. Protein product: CASSSGGVGANVLTF.

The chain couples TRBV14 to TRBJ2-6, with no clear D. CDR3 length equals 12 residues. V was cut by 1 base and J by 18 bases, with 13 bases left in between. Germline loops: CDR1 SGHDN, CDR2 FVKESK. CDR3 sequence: CASSQAVGLPTF. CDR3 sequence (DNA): TGTGCCAGCAGCCAAGCTGTAGGCCTCCCGACTTTC.

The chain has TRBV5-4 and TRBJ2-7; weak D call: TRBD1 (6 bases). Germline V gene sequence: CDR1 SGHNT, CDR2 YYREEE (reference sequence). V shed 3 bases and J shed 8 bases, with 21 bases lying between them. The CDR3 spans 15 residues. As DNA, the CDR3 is TGTGCCAGCAGCTCTCACGGGCAGGGGAAGCTCAAGCAGTACTTC. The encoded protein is CASSSHGQGKLKQYF.

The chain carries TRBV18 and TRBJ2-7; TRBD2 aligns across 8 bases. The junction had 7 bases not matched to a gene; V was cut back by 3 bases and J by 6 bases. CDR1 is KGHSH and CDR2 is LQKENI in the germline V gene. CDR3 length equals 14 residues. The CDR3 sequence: CASSPRTSPLEQYF. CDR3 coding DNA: TGTGCCAGCTCACCCAGGACTAGCCCGCTCGAGCAGTACTTC.

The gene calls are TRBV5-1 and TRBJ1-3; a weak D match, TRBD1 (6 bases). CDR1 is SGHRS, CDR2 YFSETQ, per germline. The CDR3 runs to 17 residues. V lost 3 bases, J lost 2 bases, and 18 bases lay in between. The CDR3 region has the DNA TGCGCCAGCAGCTCCCTCCCCCTGGGGGCAACTGGAAACACCATATATTTT. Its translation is CASSSLPLGATGNTIYF.

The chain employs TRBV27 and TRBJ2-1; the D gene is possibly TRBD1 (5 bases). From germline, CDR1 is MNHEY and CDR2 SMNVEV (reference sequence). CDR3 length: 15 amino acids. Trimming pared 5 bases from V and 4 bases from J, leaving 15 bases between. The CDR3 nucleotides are TGTGCCAGCAGTGGGGTGGCAGGGAAGTACAATGAGCAGTTCTTC. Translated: CASSGVAGKYNEQFF.

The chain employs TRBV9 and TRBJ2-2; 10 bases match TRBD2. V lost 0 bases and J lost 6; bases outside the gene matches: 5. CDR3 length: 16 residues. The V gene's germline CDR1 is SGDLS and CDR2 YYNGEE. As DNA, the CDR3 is TGTGCCAGCAGCGTAGTCCCCCTAGCGGGAGCCGGGGAGCTGTTTTTT. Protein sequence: CASSVVPLAGAGELFF.

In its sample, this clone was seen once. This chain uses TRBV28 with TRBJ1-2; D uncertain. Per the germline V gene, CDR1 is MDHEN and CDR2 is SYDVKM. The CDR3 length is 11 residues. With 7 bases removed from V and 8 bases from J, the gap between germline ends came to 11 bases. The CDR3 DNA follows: TGTGCCAGCACCCAAAACCAGGGCTACACCTTC. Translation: CASTQNQGYTF.

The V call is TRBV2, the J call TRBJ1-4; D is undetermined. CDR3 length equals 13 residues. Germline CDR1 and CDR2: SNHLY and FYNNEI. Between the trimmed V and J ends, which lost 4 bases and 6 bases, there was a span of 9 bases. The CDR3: CASSVWRDEKLFF. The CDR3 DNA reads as TGTGCCAGCAGTGTTTGGCGGGATGAAAAACTGTTTTTT. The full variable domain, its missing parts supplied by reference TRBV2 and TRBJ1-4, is EPEVTQTPSHQVTQMGQEVILRCVPISNHLYFYWYRQILGQKVEFLVSFYNNEISEKSEIFDDQFSVERPDGSNFTLKIRSTKLEDSAMYFCASSVWRDEKLFFGSGTQLSVL.

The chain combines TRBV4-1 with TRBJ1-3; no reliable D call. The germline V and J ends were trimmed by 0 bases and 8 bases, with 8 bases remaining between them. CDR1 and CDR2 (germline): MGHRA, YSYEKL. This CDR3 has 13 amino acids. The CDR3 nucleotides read TGCGCCAGCAGCCAAGATGAGGGCCACACCATATATTTT. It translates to CASSQDEGHTIYF.

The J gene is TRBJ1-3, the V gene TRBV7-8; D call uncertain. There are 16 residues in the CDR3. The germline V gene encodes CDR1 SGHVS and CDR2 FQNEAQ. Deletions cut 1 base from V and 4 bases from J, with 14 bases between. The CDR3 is CASSLGRVAGGNTIYF. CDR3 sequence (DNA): TGTGCCAGCAGCTTAGGGAGGGTAGCAGGAGGAAACACCATATATTTT.

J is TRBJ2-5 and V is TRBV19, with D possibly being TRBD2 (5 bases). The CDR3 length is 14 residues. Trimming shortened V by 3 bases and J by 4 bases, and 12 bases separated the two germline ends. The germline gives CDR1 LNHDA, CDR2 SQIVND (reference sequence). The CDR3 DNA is TGTGCCAGTAGTATCACGACTAAAGGAGAGACCCAGTACTTC. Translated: CASSITTKGETQYF.

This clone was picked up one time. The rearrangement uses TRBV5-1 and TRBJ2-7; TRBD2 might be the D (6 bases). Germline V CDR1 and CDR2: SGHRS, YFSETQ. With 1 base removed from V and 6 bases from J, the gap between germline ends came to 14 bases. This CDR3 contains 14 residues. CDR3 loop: CASSLRGILGEQYF. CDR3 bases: TGCGCCAGCAGCTTGCGGGGGATTTTAGGCGAGCAGTACTTC.

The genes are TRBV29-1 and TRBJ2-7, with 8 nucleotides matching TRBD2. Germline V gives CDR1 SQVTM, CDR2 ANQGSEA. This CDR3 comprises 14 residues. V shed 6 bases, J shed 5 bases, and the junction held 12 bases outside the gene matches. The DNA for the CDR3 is TGCAGCGTCCGATTCGGGGGGGCGCAAAACGAGCAGTACTTC. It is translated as CSVRFGGAQNEQYF.

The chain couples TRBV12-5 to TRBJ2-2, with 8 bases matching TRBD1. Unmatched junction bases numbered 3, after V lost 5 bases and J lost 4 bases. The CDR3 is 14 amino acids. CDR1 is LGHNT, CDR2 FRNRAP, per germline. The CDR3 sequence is CASGTGGPTGELFF. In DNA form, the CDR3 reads TGTGCTAGTGGTACAGGGGGGCCCACCGGGGAGCTGTTTTTT.

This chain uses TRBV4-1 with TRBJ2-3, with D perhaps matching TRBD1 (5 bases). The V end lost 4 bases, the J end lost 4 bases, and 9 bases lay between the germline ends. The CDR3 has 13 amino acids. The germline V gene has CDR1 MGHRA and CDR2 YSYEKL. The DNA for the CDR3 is TGCGCCAGCAGCCTGGCAGGGCCAGATACGCAGTATTTT. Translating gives CASSLAGPDTQYF.

The CDR3 DNA reads TGTGCCAGCTCACCGGACACTTACGGGGAGCTGTTTTTT. Its protein is CASSPDTYGELFF. The V call is TRBV18, the J call TRBJ2-2, with a tentative D call TRBD1 (5 bases). The germline V gene encodes CDR1 KGHSH and CDR2 LQKENI. V was clipped by 3 bases and J by 7 bases, with 9 bases between them. The CDR3 is 13 amino acids.

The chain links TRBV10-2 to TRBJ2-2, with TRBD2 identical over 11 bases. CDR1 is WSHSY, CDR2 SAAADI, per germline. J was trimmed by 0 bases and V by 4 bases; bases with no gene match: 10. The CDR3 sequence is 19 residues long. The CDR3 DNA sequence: TGCGCCAGCAGTGGGCCGGGACTAGCGGTGATCGCGAACACCGGGGAGCTGTTTTTT. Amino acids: CASSGPGLAVIANTGELFF.

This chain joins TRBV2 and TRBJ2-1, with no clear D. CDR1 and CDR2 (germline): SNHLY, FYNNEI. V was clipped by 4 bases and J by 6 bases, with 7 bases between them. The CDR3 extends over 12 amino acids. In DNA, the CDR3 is TGTGCCAGCAGTGCTAGGGCCAATGAGCAGTTCTTC. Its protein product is CASSARANEQFF.